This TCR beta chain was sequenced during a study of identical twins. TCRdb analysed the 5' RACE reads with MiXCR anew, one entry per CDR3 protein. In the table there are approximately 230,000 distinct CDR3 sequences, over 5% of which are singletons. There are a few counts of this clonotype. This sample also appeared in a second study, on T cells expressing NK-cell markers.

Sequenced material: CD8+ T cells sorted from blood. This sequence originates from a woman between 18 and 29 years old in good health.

The CDR3 sequence is CASNKPTSSHEQFF. The CDR3 DNA reads as TGTGCCAGCAACAAACCCACTAGCTCCCATGAGCAGTTCTTC. The rearrangement uses TRBV5-6 and TRBJ2-1; D is possibly TRBD2 (6 bases). The germline V gene has CDR1 SGHDT and CDR2 YYEEEE. V lost 6 bases and J 8 bases, leaving 18 bases between the germline ends. The CDR3 has 14 amino acids.